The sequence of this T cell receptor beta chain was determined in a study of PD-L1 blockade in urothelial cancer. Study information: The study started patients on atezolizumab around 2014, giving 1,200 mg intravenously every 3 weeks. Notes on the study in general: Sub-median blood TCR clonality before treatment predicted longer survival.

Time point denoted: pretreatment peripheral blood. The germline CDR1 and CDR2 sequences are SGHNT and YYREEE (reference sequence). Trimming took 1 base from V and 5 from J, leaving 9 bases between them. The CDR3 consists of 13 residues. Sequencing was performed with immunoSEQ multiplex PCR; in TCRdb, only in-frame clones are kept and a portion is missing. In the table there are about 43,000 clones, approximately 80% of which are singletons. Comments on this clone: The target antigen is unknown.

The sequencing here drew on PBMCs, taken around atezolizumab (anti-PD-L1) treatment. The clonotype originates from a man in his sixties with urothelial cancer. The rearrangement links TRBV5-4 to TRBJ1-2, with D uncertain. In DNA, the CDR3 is TGTGCCAGCAGCTTGTACACGGAGTATGGCTACACCTTC. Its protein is CASSLYTEYGYTF. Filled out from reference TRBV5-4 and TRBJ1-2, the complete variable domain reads ETGVTQSPTHLIKTRGQQVTLRCSSQSGHNTVSWYQQALGQGPQFIFQYYREEENGRGNFPPRFSGLQFPNYSSELNVNALELDDSALYLCASSLYTEYGYTFGSGTRLTVV.